A single sample gave rise to the 27 T cell receptor beta chains below, sequenced in a study of blood T cell repertoires in COVID-19. Only in-frame clones appear in the TCRdb table, and some are missing; sequencing was by immunoSEQ multiplex PCR. The sample includes about 69,000 clones, 65% to 85% of them seen just once. The sample taken for sequencing was peripheral blood. These receptors all stem from a man in his fifties or sixties with acute or convalescent COVID-19.

The rearrangement joins TRBV2 to TRBJ1-1, with 11 bases identical to TRBD1. The V gene's germline CDR1 is SNHLY and CDR2 FYNNEI. J gave up 1 base and V 7 bases, and 11 bases lay outside the gene matches. This CDR3 comprises 17 residues. The CDR3 is CASTGGQGALRNTEAFF. CDR3 in DNA: TGTGCCAGCACTGGTGGACAGGGGGCTCTAAGGAACACTGAAGCTTTCTTT.

The chain couples TRBV30 to TRBJ2-1; 7 nucleotides agree with TRBD2. V was clipped by 4 bases and J by 15 bases; unmatched bases: 9. CDR3 length: 11 residues. Looked up from germline, CDR1 is GTSNPN and CDR2 is SVGIG (reference sequence). CDR3 loop: CAWMRERGPFF. The DNA of the CDR3 is TGTGCCTGGATGCGGGAGCGGGGACCGTTCTTC.

The V gene is TRBV5-1, the J gene TRBJ2-1, with 8 bases identical to TRBD2. The CDR3 runs 16 residues. J lost 5 bases, V lost 4 bases, and 11 bases had no gene match. Germline CDR1 is SGHRS and CDR2 is YFSETQ. In DNA form, the CDR3 reads TGCGCCAGCAGCGCGTACTCCGGGACTAGACACAATGAGCAGTTCTTC. Protein sequence: CASSAYSGTRHNEQFF. Full variable domain (missing parts from reference TRBV5-1 and TRBJ2-1): KAGVTQTPRYLIKTRGQQVTLSCSPISGHRSVSWYQQTPGQGLQFLFEYFSETQRNKGNFPGRFSGRQFSNSRSEMNVSTLELGDSALYLCASSAYSGTRHNEQFFGPGTRLTVL.

The chain uses TRBV9 and TRBJ2-2; 7 nucleotides match TRBD2. Germline V gene lookup returns CDR1 SGDLS and CDR2 YYNGEE. V lost 5 bases to trimming and J lost 6 bases; unmatched junction nucleotides: 4. There are 13 residues in the CDR3. CDR3 sequence reads: CASRGGNAGELFF. The CDR3 DNA reads as TGTGCCAGCAGGGGAGGGAATGCCGGGGAGCTGTTTTTT. Full variable domain (outside the CDR3, taken from reference TRBV9 and TRBJ2-2): DSGVTQTPKHLITATGQRVTLRCSPRSGDLSVYWYQQSLDQGLQFLIQYYNGEERAKGNILERFSAQQFPDLHSELNLSSLELGDSALYFCASRGGNAGELFFGEGSRLTVL.

This chain connects TRBV6-5 to TRBJ2-7; TRBD1 agrees at 8 bases. V was pared by 0 bases and J by 3 bases, with 1 base of the junction left unmatched. The CDR3 covers 14 residues. CDR1 and CDR2 (germline): MNHEY, SVGAGI. CDR3 DNA sequence: TGTGCCAGCAGTTACTCGGGACAGGTCTACGAGCAGTACTTC. Amino acids: CASSYSGQVYEQYF.

The chain carries TRBV6-6 and TRBJ1-3; D may be TRBD1 (6 bases). V lost 7 bases, J lost 2 bases, and 12 bases lay in between. The germline V gene encodes CDR1 MNHNY and CDR2 SVGAGI (reference sequence). The CDR3 is made up of 14 amino acids. In DNA form, the CDR3 reads TGTGCCAGCATCGAGGGGGTAGCTGGAAACACCATATATTTT. Translated, it gives CASIEGVAGNTIYF.

The chain couples TRBV2 to TRBJ2-3; a weak D match, TRBD1 (5 bases). CDR1 and CDR2 (germline): SNHLY, FYNNEI. This CDR3 comprises 15 residues. Trimming removed 2 bases from V and 2 bases from J, with 11 bases in between. The CDR3 protein is CASSESGYPTDTQYF. CDR3 in DNA: TGTGCCAGCAGTGAATCAGGGTACCCCACAGATACGCAGTATTTT.

The J gene is TRBJ1-2, the V gene TRBV15, with a tentative D call TRBD1 (5 bases). Germline loops: CDR1 LNHNV, CDR2 YYDKDF (reference sequence). V lost 3 bases and J 4 bases, leaving 15 bases between the germline ends. This CDR3 is 15 amino acids long. CDR3 in amino acids: CATSRELLDSYGYTF. The DNA of the CDR3 is TGTGCCACCAGCAGGGAACTCTTAGACAGCTATGGCTACACCTTC.

In its sample, this clone was seen once. The V and J genes are TRBV7-6 and TRBJ2-5; possibly TRBD2 for D (5 bases). Germline assignment: CDR1 SGHVS and CDR2 FNYEAQ. The CDR3 covers 15 residues. V lost 4 bases, J lost 1 base, and 13 bases lay in between. The CDR3 loop reads CASSSARGSQETQYF. The CDR3 coding sequence is TGTGCCAGCAGCTCCGCCCGCGGGTCCCAAGAGACCCAGTACTTC.

V and J are TRBV7-2 and TRBJ1-2, with D perhaps TRBD1 (6 bases). Germline CDR1 and CDR2: SGHTA and FQGNSA. V dropped 7 bases and J dropped 3 bases, with 21 bases sitting between them. The CDR3 has 16 residues. CDR3 in amino acids: CASTSKGGALDYGYTF. In DNA form, the CDR3 reads TGTGCCAGCACCTCAAAGGGGGGGGCGCTGGACTATGGCTACACCTTC.

The chain recombines TRBV9 with TRBJ2-3; weak D call: TRBD2 (7 bases). The CDR3 length is 15 residues. From germline, CDR1 is SGDLS and CDR2 YYNGEE. V lost 2 bases, J lost 0 bases, and 10 bases lay in between. CDR3 loop: CASSVGGASTDTQYF. The CDR3 DNA reads TGTGCCAGCAGCGTGGGGGGGGCTAGCACAGATACGCAGTATTTT.

This rearrangement joins TRBV20-1 to TRBJ1-3, with TRBD1 matching over 7 bases. This CDR3 has 14 residues. Trimming took 3 bases from V and 0 from J; bases not matched to a gene: 2. The germline V gene encodes CDR1 DFQATT and CDR2 SNEGSKA (reference sequence). CDR3 loop: CSASQGGSGNTIYF. In DNA, the CDR3 is TGCAGTGCTAGTCAGGGGGGCTCTGGAAACACCATATATTTT.

The chain joins TRBV5-1 to TRBJ1-3; 10 positions match TRBD1. The length of the CDR3 is 15 residues. Germline V lookup: CDR1 SGHRS, CDR2 YFSETQ. Trimming took 3 bases from V and 1 from J; bases not matched to a gene: 1. CDR3 region: CASSWDRGSGNTIYF. For the CDR3, the DNA is TGCGCCAGCAGCTGGGACAGGGGATCTGGAAACACCATATATTTT.

The J gene is TRBJ1-3, the V gene TRBV6-1, with 8 positions matching TRBD1. CDR1 is MNHNS and CDR2 is SASEGT in the germline V gene. The junction had 13 bases not matched to a gene; V was cut back by 2 bases and J by 4 bases. This CDR3 has 18 residues. DNA for the CDR3: TGTGCCAGCAGTGAAAGGGCCTCCGGACAGGGAGGAGGAAACACCATATATTTT. Its protein product is CASSERASGQGGGNTIYF.

This clone was seen a handful of times. J is TRBJ2-2 and V is TRBV28; weak D call: TRBD2 (6 bases). There are 15 residues in the CDR3. V lost 5 bases and J lost 2, with 12 bases in between. Germline V gives CDR1 MDHEN, CDR2 SYDVKM. Written as DNA, the CDR3 is TGTGCCAGCAGTCCCGGGACTCCCAACACCGGGGAGCTGTTTTTT. It encodes CASSPGTPNTGELFF.

The chain joins TRBV19 to TRBJ2-2, with a possible D match to TRBD1 (5 bases). This CDR3 comprises 14 residues. Germline V gene sequence: CDR1 LNHDA, CDR2 SQIVND (reference sequence). V was clipped by 9 bases and J by 0 bases, with 11 bases between them. CDR3 amino acids: CASRQHANTGELFF. In DNA, the CDR3 is TGTGCCAGCAGACAGCACGCGAACACCGGGGAGCTGTTTTTT.

The rearrangement joins TRBV7-3 to TRBJ1-3; D remains unclear. This CDR3 has 15 residues. CDR1 and CDR2 (germline): SGHTA, FQGTGA. The germline V and J ends were trimmed by 6 bases and 0 bases, with 12 bases remaining between them. CDR3 bases: TGTGCCAGCAGACCAGACACGGCCTCTGGAAACACCATATATTTT. Its protein product is CASRPDTASGNTIYF.

The table lists this clone with a few counts. The chain links TRBV4-2 to TRBJ2-1, with 12 bases aligning to TRBD2. This CDR3 has 15 amino acids. Germline V CDR1 and CDR2: LGHNA, YNFKEQ. V was pared by 0 bases and J by 8 bases, with 2 bases of the junction left unmatched. The CDR3 DNA reads TGTGCCAGCAGCCAAGAGGGGACTAGCGGGCATGAGCAGTTCTTC. Protein sequence: CASSQEGTSGHEQFF.

The rearrangement uses TRBV7-8 and TRBJ2-5; 7 positions match TRBD1. With V trimmed by 4 bases and J by 6 bases, 11 bases remained unmatched. CDR1 is SGHVS, CDR2 FQNEAQ, per germline. This CDR3 contains 15 residues. CDR3 residues: CASSSRQGSRKTQYF. The CDR3 DNA reads as TGTGCCAGCAGCTCCAGACAGGGTAGTAGGAAGACCCAGTACTTC. The variable domain in full, completed from reference TRBV7-8 and TRBJ2-5, reads GAGVSQSPRYKVAKRGQDVALRCDPISGHVSLFWYQQALGQGPEFLTYFQNEAQLDKSGLPSDRFFAERPEGSVSTLKIQRTQQEDSAVYLCASSSRQGSRKTQYFGPGTRLLVL.

The V gene is TRBV27, the J gene TRBJ2-3; 8 bases align to TRBD1. The germline gives CDR1 MNHEY, CDR2 SMNVEV (reference sequence). After removal of 5 bases from V and 4 bases from J, the junction contained 5 bases not matched to a gene. The CDR3 has 14 amino acids. CDR3 sequence (DNA): TGTGCCAGCAGTGAGACAGGGGAGGCAGATACGCAGTATTTT. As protein: CASSETGEADTQYF.

This chain links TRBV21-1 with TRBJ1-1; the table names TRBD1, a call not compared with the DNA. TRBV21-1 is noted as a pseudogene. CDR3 size: 14 residues. The CDR3 protein is CASSKQQENTEAFF. CDR3 sequence (DNA): TGTGCCAGCAGCAAACAGCAGGAGAACACTGAAGCTTTCTTT.

The chain is built from TRBV19 and TRBJ1-2; 7 bases match TRBD1. V gave up 5 bases and J gave up 1 base; unmatched junction bases: 10. CDR1 and CDR2 from the germline V gene are LNHDA and SQIVND (reference sequence). This CDR3 region has 16 residues. The CDR3 DNA follows: TGTGCCAGTAGTTTCGCCGGGACAGAAGTTAACTATGGCTACACCTTC. Translating it yields CASSFAGTEVNYGYTF.

The chain employs TRBV4-1 and TRBJ2-1; 7 nucleotides line up with TRBD1. The CDR3 has 16 amino acids. J lost 2 bases, V lost 2 bases, and 6 bases had no gene match. Germline assignment: CDR1 MGHRA and CDR2 YSYEKL. The CDR3 loop reads CASSQRQGSTYNEQFF. For the CDR3, the DNA is TGCGCCAGCAGCCAACGACAGGGTTCGACCTACAATGAGCAGTTCTTC.

V is TRBV6-5 and J is TRBJ2-3; D is perhaps TRBD1 (6 bases). V was clipped by 5 bases and J by 3 bases, with 15 bases between them. Looked up from germline, CDR1 is MNHEY and CDR2 is SVGAGI. The CDR3 length is 15 residues. DNA of the CDR3: TGTGCCAGCAGTCCCCCAGGGGTGCGGACAGATACGCAGTATTTT. Encoded protein: CASSPPGVRTDTQYF.

Note on this clone: At one end the junction does not follow the germline gene, possibly because of a read error. For the CDR3, the DNA is TGTGCCAGCAGGCCCTGGGACAGGGAGGCTATCTCCTTC. Residues: CASRPWDREAISF. V is TRBV28 and J is TRBJ1-2, with 9 bases fitting TRBD1. Germline lookup yields CDR1 MDHEN and CDR2 SYDVKM. The CDR3 loop spans 13 amino acids.

The V gene is TRBV6-6, the J gene TRBJ2-1; D unresolved. The CDR3 has 11 residues. CDR1 and CDR2 from the germline V gene are MNHNY and SVGAGI (reference sequence). The V end lost 6 bases, the J end lost 10 bases, and 10 bases lay between the germline ends. The CDR3 is CASREIVEQFF. CDR3 DNA: TGTGCCAGCAGGGAGATTGTGGAGCAGTTCTTC.

This clone has a single count. The chain combines TRBV6-5 with TRBJ1-3, with a possible D match to TRBD1 (5 bases). Germline CDR1 is MNHEY and CDR2 is SVGAGI. Trimming pared 5 bases from V and 0 bases from J, leaving 11 bases between. The CDR3 runs 15 residues. CDR3 bases: TGTGCCAGCAGTCGAGGAGGGGACTCTGGAAACACCATATATTTT. It is translated as CASSRGGDSGNTIYF.